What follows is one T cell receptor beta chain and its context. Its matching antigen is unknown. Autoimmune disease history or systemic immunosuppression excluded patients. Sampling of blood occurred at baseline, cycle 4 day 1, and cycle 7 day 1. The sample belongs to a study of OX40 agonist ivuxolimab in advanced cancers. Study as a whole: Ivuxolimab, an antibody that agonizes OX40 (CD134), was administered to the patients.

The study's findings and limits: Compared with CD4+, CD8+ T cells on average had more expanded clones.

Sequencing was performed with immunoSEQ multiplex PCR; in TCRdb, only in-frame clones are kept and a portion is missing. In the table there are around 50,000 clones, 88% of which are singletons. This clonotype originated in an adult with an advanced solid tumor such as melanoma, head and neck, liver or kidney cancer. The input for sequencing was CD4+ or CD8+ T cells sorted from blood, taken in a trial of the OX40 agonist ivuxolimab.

CDR3 nucleotide sequence: TGTGCCAGTAGTAGAGGGACAGGGGGAAACACCGGGGAGCTGTTTTTT. Its translation: CASSRGTGGNTGELFF. V is TRBV19 and J is TRBJ2-2, with 11 bases lining up with TRBD1. Germline V CDR1 and CDR2: LNHDA, SQIVND (reference sequence). The CDR3 is made up of 16 amino acids. The junction had 3 bases not matched to a gene; V was cut back by 4 bases and J by 2 bases.